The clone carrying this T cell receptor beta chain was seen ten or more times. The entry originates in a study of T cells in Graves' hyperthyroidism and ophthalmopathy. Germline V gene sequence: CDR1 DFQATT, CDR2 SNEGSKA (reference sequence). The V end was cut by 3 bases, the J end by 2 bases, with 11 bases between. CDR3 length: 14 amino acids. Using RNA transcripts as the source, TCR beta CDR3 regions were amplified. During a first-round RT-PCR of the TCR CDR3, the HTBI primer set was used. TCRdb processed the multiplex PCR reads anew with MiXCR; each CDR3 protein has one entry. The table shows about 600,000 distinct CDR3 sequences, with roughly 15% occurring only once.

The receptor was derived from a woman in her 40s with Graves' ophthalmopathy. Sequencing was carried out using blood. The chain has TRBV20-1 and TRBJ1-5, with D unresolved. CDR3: CSASSGYGNQPQHF. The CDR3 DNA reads TGCAGTGCTAGTTCGGGCTATGGCAATCAGCCCCAGCATTTT.